One sample yielded the 26 T cell receptor beta chains listed below, sequenced in a study of follicular helper T cells after annual influenza vaccination. Stated time point: 2015-2016 season, pre-vaccination. This table comes from immunoSEQ multiplex PCR, and its TCRdb copy is limited to in-frame clones, with some not included. The table lists fewer than 11,000 clones, over 70% of them singletons. Sequenced here: CXCR5+ CD38- circulating T follicular helper cells from blood, sampled on the day of influenza vaccination. Subset: circulating Tfh, non-naive CD4+CXCR5+PD-1+ (ICOS+CD38+ or ICOS-CD38-). Receptors were obtained from an adult who received the influenza vaccine.

The chain combines TRBV5-5 with TRBJ2-7; D is undetermined. There are 18 residues in the CDR3. Germline values: CDR1 SGHKS, CDR2 YYEKEE (reference sequence). V lost 0 bases, J lost 1 base, and 20 bases lay in between. CDR3 nucleotide sequence: TGTGCCAGCAGCTTGGCAAAGCCCCCGTTCCACCATTCCTACGAGCAGTACTTC. It yields the protein CASSLAKPPFHHSYEQYF.

This clone was observed a few times. This chain uses TRBV4-3 with TRBJ2-4, with D possibly being TRBD1 or TRBD2 (5 bases each). Germline assignment: CDR1 LGHNA and CDR2 YSLEER. The CDR3 runs 13 residues. Trimming pared 2 bases from V and 13 bases from J, leaving 15 bases between. In DNA, the CDR3 is TGCGCCAGCAGCCAAAATTACGACCGGGACCAGTACTTC. This translates into CASSQNYDRDQYF.

In its sample, this clone was seen once. The chain has TRBV5-6 and TRBJ2-5, with no clear D. Per germline, CDR1 SGHDT and CDR2 YYEEEE. V lost 0 bases, J lost 1 base, and 4 bases lay in between. The CDR3 covers 13 residues. The CDR3 bases are TGTGCCAGCAGCTTGGAAAGCCAAGAGACCCAGTACTTC. It is translated as CASSLESQETQYF.

The chain is built from TRBV7-2 and TRBJ1-2; TRBD1 is a possible D gene (5 bases). Germline V gene lookup returns CDR1 SGHTA and CDR2 FQGNSA. The CDR3 has 16 residues. V was trimmed by 1 base and J by 8 bases, leaving 20 bases between them. The CDR3 sequence is CASSLVSGRGMEGYTF. The CDR3 nucleotides read TGTGCCAGCAGCTTAGTGTCAGGACGGGGGATGGAGGGCTACACCTTC.

The gene calls are TRBV6-1 and TRBJ2-7; D is unclear. CDR3 length equals 12 residues. V lost 7 bases to trimming and J lost 2 bases, with 9 bases between them. Germline V lookup: CDR1 MNHNS, CDR2 SASEGT. The CDR3 loop is CASIGSTYEQYF. CDR3 sequence (DNA): TGTGCCAGCATTGGCAGTACCTACGAGCAGTACTTC.

The chain couples TRBV19 to TRBJ1-2; a possible D gene is TRBD1 (5 bases). The V end lost 5 bases, the J end lost 1 base, and 14 bases lay between the germline ends. Germline-derived CDR1 and CDR2 are LNHDA and SQIVND (reference sequence). This CDR3 has 15 amino acids. The CDR3 sequence: CASSPLTANNYGYTF. CDR3 in DNA: TGTGCCAGTAGTCCCCTGACAGCGAATAACTATGGCTACACCTTC.

The V gene is TRBV27, the J gene TRBJ1-5, with 7 bases that match TRBD1. CDR1 MNHEY and CDR2 SMNVEV come from the germline V gene (reference sequence). This CDR3 has 15 amino acids. J lost 0 bases, V lost 2 bases, and 1 base had no gene match. The CDR3 region is CASSLAGGSNQPQHF. The CDR3 DNA is TGTGCCAGCAGTTTAGCAGGGGGTAGCAATCAGCCCCAGCATTTT.

The chain joins TRBV5-6 to TRBJ2-7; D uncertain. V lost 1 base and J lost 3, with 5 bases in between. Germline CDR1 is SGHDT and CDR2 is YYEEEE. This CDR3 region has 12 residues. CDR3 protein: CASSLNGYEQYF. CDR3 DNA: TGTGCCAGCAGCTTGAACGGCTACGAGCAGTACTTC.

This rearrangement joins TRBV4-3 to TRBJ2-6; D is possibly TRBD2 (6 bases). V gave up 1 base and J gave up 4 bases, with 17 bases separating them. CDR1 and CDR2 (germline): LGHNA, YSLEER. The CDR3 has 18 amino acids. CDR3 amino acids: CASSQAWRGSAGANVLTF. CDR3 DNA sequence: TGCGCCAGCAGCCAAGCATGGCGGGGTTCTGCCGGGGCCAACGTCCTGACTTTC.

The chain links TRBV6-1 to TRBJ1-3, with D possibly TRBD1 on 5 matching bases. CDR1 is MNHNS, CDR2 SASEGT, per germline. The CDR3 is 14 amino acids. V was cut by 3 bases and J by 4 bases, with 10 bases left in between. The DNA of the CDR3 is TGTGCCAGCAGTGAGGGGACGTACGGAAACACCATATATTTT. It is translated as CASSEGTYGNTIYF.

The chain carries TRBV13 and TRBJ2-7; 7 bases agree with TRBD1. V shed 0 bases, J shed 3 bases, and the junction held 2 bases outside the gene matches. The CDR3 loop spans 14 amino acids. The germline V gene has CDR1 PRHDT and CDR2 FYEKMQ (reference sequence). CDR3 coding DNA: TGTGCCAGCAGCTTAGGCAGGGGGTACTACGAGCAGTACTTC. It is translated as CASSLGRGYYEQYF.

Only a few counts were recorded for this clone. The J gene is TRBJ1-2, the V gene TRBV6-5; 8 nucleotides agree with TRBD1. The CDR3 is made up of 14 amino acids. CDR1 is MNHEY and CDR2 is SVGAGI in the germline V gene. J was trimmed by 2 bases and V by 9 bases; bases with no gene match: 8. Here the CDR3 reads CASTDRTGNYGYTF. The DNA of the CDR3 is TGTGCCAGTACGGATAGGACAGGGAACTATGGCTACACCTTC.

This chain connects TRBV18 to TRBJ2-7, with 7 bases matching TRBD2. The CDR3 extends over 16 amino acids. With 4 bases clipped from V and 0 bases from J, the junction kept 9 bases outside the gene matches. Germline CDR1 KGHSH, CDR2 LQKENI. CDR3 amino acids: CASSRGNGGSSYEQYF. The CDR3 DNA sequence: TGTGCCAGCTCACGGGGGAACGGGGGGAGCTCCTACGAGCAGTACTTC. The variable domain in full, with the rest retrieved from reference TRBV18 and TRBJ2-7, is NAGVMQNPRHLVRRRGQEARLRCSPMKGHSHVYWYRQLPEEGLKFMVYLQKENIIDESGMPKERFSAEFPKEGPSILRIQQVVRGDSAAYFCASSRGNGGSSYEQYFGPGTRLTVT.

The chain has TRBV28 and TRBJ2-2, with D unclear. The CDR3 spans 14 residues. The V end was cut by 7 bases, the J end by 7 bases, with 16 bases between. Per germline, CDR1 MDHEN and CDR2 SYDVKM. The CDR3 here is CASTRPGLGGELFF. CDR3 in DNA: TGTGCCAGCACCCGCCCCGGGTTAGGCGGGGAGCTGTTTTTT.

The chain couples TRBV7-6 to TRBJ2-2, with D possibly being TRBD2 (5 bases). Trimming removed 3 bases at V and 6 bases at J, with 8 bases between. The CDR3 consists of 13 residues. Germline V gives CDR1 SGHVS, CDR2 FNYEAQ. The CDR3 sequence: CASSLGEAGELFF. CDR3 in DNA: TGTGCCAGCAGCTTGGGAGAGGCCGGGGAGCTGTTTTTT.

The rearrangement uses TRBV2 and TRBJ2-7; D is unclear. Trimming shortened V by 1 base and J by 3 bases, and 7 bases separated the two germline ends. This CDR3 region has 13 residues. Germline V lookup: CDR1 SNHLY, CDR2 FYNNEI. This CDR3 reads CASSEVPVYEQYF. For the CDR3, the DNA is TGTGCCAGCAGTGAAGTGCCTGTCTACGAGCAGTACTTC. Full variable domain (outside the CDR3, taken from reference TRBV2 and TRBJ2-7): EPEVTQTPSHQVTQMGQEVILRCVPISNHLYFYWYRQILGQKVEFLVSFYNNEISEKSEIFDDQFSVERPDGSNFTLKIRSTKLEDSAMYFCASSEVPVYEQYFGPGTRLTVT.

J is TRBJ1-5 and V is TRBV28; a possible D gene is TRBD1 (6 bases). V was pared by 6 bases and J by 6 bases, with 15 bases between. The CDR3 runs to 14 residues. Germline-derived CDR1 and CDR2 are MDHEN and SYDVKM. CDR3 in amino acids: CASRPQGRIQPQHF. CDR3 DNA: TGTGCCAGCAGACCTCAGGGGAGAATTCAGCCCCAGCATTTT.

The V and J genes are TRBV28 and TRBJ1-5; tentative D call: TRBD1 (6 bases). Germline V gives CDR1 MDHEN, CDR2 SYDVKM. There are 15 residues in the CDR3. CDR3 nucleotides: TGTGCAATCAGGGGCGCCGGAATACCTGATCAGCCCCAGCATTTT. It yields the protein CAIRGAGIPDQPQHF.

The gene calls are TRBV19 and TRBJ2-2; D is possibly TRBD1 (6 bases). V lost 3 bases to trimming and J lost 4 bases, with 9 bases between them. In germline, CDR1 is LNHDA, CDR2 SQIVND (reference sequence). The CDR3 runs 14 residues. The CDR3 bases are TGTGCCAGTAGTATGGGGGCACCCACCGGGGAGCTGTTTTTT. Translated, it gives CASSMGAPTGELFF.

V and J are TRBV11-2 and TRBJ2-4, with D possibly matching TRBD1 (5 bases). Germline V CDR1 and CDR2: SGHAT, FQNNGV. V was clipped by 5 bases and J by 0 bases, with 11 bases between them. The CDR3 is 15 amino acids. The CDR3, as DNA: TGTGCCAGCAGCCCCTTAACAGGAGCCAAAAACATTCAGTACTTC. It translates to CASSPLTGAKNIQYF.

The V call is TRBV11-2, the J call TRBJ1-6; no clear D gene. CDR3 length: 16 residues. In germline, CDR1 is SGHAT, CDR2 FQNNGV. Trimming took 3 bases from V and 1 from J, leaving 10 bases between them. The DNA of the CDR3 is TGTGCCAGCAGCTTGTCGACGACGTCCTATAATTCACCCCTCCACTTT. Residues: CASSLSTTSYNSPLHF.

Here the CDR3 reads CASSKQGNGYEQYF. The CDR3 DNA reads as TGTGCCAGTAGTAAACAGGGAAATGGCTACGAGCAGTACTTC. V is TRBV19 and J is TRBJ2-7; weak D call: TRBD1 (6 bases). The V end lost 4 bases, the J end lost 3 bases, and 13 bases lay between the germline ends. The CDR3 runs 14 residues. Germline CDR1 reads LNHDA; CDR2 reads SQIVND (reference sequence).

This sequence joins TRBV12-5 and TRBJ1-1; D remains unclear. V lost 6 bases and J lost 4, with 15 bases in between. The CDR3 covers 14 residues. CDR1 and CDR2 from the germline V gene are LGHNT and FRNRAP. The CDR3 loop is CASGSGQPGTEAFF. CDR3 DNA: TGTGCTAGTGGCAGTGGGCAGCCCGGCACTGAAGCTTTCTTT. Combining the CDR3 with reference TRBV12-5 and TRBJ1-1 gives the whole variable domain DARVTQTPRHKVTEMGQEVTMRCQPILGHNTVFWYRQTMMQGLELLAYFRNRAPLDDSGMPKDRFSAEMPDATLATLKIQPSEPRDSAVYFCASGSGQPGTEAFFGQGTRLTVV.

This chain links TRBV29-1 with TRBJ1-4; TRBD1 agrees at 9 bases. Germline V gives CDR1 SQVTM, CDR2 ANQGSEA. This CDR3 spans 15 amino acids. V lost 1 base and J lost 7; bases outside the gene matches: 7. CDR3 amino acids: CSVEVWGQGSEKLFF. CDR3 in DNA: TGCAGCGTTGAAGTGTGGGGACAGGGTAGTGAAAAACTGTTTTTT.

V usage is TRBV5-1 and J usage is TRBJ2-7; the D gene is possibly TRBD1 (5 bases). Trimming shortened V by 0 bases and J by 0 bases, and 10 bases separated the two germline ends. Looked up from germline, CDR1 is SGHRS and CDR2 is YFSETQ. The CDR3 is made up of 15 amino acids. The CDR3 DNA is TGCGCCAGCAGCTTGGTAGTTGGGGCCTCCTACGAGCAGTACTTC. Translating gives CASSLVVGASYEQYF.

The V call is TRBV28, the J call TRBJ2-5, with a tentative D call TRBD1 (5 bases). The V gene's germline CDR1 is MDHEN and CDR2 SYDVKM. With 6 bases removed from V and 8 bases from J, the gap between germline ends came to 22 bases. The CDR3 is made up of 15 amino acids. The DNA of the CDR3 is TGTGCCAGCAGCCCTGGTGGGGCCAGTAGATCTACCCAGTACTTC. The encoded protein is CASSPGGASRSTQYF.